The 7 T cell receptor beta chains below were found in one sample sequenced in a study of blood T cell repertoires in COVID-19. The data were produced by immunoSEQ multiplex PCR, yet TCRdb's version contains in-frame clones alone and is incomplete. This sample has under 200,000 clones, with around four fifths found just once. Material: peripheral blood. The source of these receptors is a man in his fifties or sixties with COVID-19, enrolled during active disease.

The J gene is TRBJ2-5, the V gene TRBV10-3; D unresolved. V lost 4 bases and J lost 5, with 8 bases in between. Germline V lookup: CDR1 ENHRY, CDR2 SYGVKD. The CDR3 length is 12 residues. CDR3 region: CAISVEAETQYF. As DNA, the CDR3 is TGTGCCATCAGTGTAGAGGCGGAGACCCAGTACTTC.

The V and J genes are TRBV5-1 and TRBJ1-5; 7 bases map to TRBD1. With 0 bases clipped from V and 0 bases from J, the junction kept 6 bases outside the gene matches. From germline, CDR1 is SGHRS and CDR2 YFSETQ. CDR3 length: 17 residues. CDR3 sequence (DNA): TGCGCCAGCAGCTTGGCCCCGGGACAGTATAGCAATCAGCCCCAGCATTTT. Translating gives CASSLAPGQYSNQPQHF.

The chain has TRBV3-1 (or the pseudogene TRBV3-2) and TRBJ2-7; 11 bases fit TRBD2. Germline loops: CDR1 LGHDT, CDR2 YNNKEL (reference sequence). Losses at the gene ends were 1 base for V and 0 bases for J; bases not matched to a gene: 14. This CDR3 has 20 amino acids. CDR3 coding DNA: TGTGCCAGCAGCCAAGGGACAGTTTCTAGCGGGAGGAGAAGCTCCTACGAGCAGTACTTC. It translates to CASSQGTVSSGRRSSYEQYF.

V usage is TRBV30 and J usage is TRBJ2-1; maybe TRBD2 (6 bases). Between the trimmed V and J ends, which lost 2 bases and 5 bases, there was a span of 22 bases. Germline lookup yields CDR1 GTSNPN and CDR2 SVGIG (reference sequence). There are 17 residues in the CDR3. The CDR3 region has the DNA TGTGCCTGGAGTTTCACCCGTTGGTCGGCGGGAAACAATGAGCAGTTCTTC. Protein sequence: CAWSFTRWSAGNNEQFF.

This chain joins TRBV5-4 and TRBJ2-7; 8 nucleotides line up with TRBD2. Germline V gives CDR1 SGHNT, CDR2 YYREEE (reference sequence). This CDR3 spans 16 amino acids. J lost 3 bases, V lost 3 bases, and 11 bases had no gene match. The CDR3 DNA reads TGTGCCAGCAGCTCCGCGGGGGGTCAAGGGGGCTACGAGCAGTACTTC. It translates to CASSSAGGQGGYEQYF.

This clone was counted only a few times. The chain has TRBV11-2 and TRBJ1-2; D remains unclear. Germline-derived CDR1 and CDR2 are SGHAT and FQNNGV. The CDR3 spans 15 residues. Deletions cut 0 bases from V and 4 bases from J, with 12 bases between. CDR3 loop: CASSLEPQIRYGYTF. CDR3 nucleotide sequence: TGTGCCAGCAGCTTAGAGCCCCAGATCCGCTATGGCTACACCTTC.

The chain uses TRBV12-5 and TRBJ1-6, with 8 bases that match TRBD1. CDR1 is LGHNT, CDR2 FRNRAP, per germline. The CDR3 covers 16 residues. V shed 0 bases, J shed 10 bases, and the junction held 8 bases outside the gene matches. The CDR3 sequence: CASGLVMARGLSPLHF. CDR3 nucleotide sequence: TGTGCTAGTGGTTTGGTCATGGCCAGGGGGCTCTCACCCCTCCACTTT.